Listed below are T cell receptor beta chains from one sample, sequenced in a study of preoperative IRX-2 immunotherapy in early breast cancer. Sequencing used immunoSEQ multiplex PCR; TCRdb keeps in-frame clones, though not all of them. Of approximately 24,000 clones listed, 70% to 90% are singletons. The material was tumor tissue, obtained after IRX-2 immunotherapy. The receptors derive from a human donor with breast cancer. CDR3s include the opening cysteine and the closing phenylalanine or tryptophan. The D gene is left open where the match is weak. Rows may omit the clone size; those that give it use once, few, many or a size class.

j_call | clone_size | d_call | v_call | cdr3_nt | cdr3_aa
TRBJ1-1 | NA | NA | TRBV28 | TGTGCCAGCAGTTTTACGGGGAGAACTGAAGCTTTCTTT | CASSFTGRTEAFF
TRBJ2-1 | NA | TRBD2 | TRBV7-9 | TGTGCCAGCAGGCGTCTTAGCGGGAGCTCCTACAATGAGCAGTTCTTC | CASRRLSGSSYNEQFF
TRBJ2-2 | NA | TRBD1 | TRBV12-5 | TGTGCTAGTGGTTTGAAACAGGGGCACACCGGGGAGCTGTTTTTT | CASGLKQGHTGELFF
TRBJ2-3 | NA | NA | TRBV5-1 | TGCGCCAGCAGCTTGGAAGGGATCCGCACAGATACGCAGTATTTT | CASSLEGIRTDTQYF
TRBJ1-1 | NA | NA | TRBV2 | TGTGCCAGCAGTTCTAGTGGTACTGAAGCTTTCTTT | CASSSSGTEAFF
TRBJ1-1 | NA | TRBD1 | TRBV11-3 | TGTGCCATCGCCCCAGGGGGGACAGAGGTTGAAGCTTTCTTT | CAIAPGGTEVEAFF
TRBJ1-6 | NA | NA | TRBV5-1 | TGCGCCAGCAGCTTGGAAACAGTCCCTAATTCACCCCTCCACTTT | CASSLETVPNSPLHF
TRBJ1-2 | NA | TRBD1 | TRBV9 | TGTGCCAGCAGCGTAGGTGCAGGGGGCTATGGCTACACCTTC | CASSVGAGGYGYTF
TRBJ2-7 | NA | TRBD2 | TRBV7-9 | TGTGCCAGCAGCCCCGGGAGGCGATACGAGCAGTACTTC | CASSPGRRYEQYF
TRBJ1-6 | NA | TRBD1 | TRBV12-5 | TGTGCTAGTGGTTTTGGCGGGACAGATAATTCACCCCTCCACTTT | CASGFGGTDNSPLHF
TRBJ2-6 | NA | NA | TRBV19 | TGTGCCAGTAGTATAGGGGCCCGTTGGCGGGGGGCCAACGTCCTGACTTTC | CASSIGARWRGANVLTF
TRBJ2-3 | NA | TRBD2 | TRBV10-2 | TGCGCCAGCAGGGGAGCGGGGGGGGCAGATACGCAGTATTTT | CASRGAGGADTQYF
TRBJ1-1 | NA | TRBD1 | TRBV9 | TGTGCCAGCAGCCCCCGGACCGGGACAGGGGTTCCTGAAGCTTTCTTT | CASSPRTGTGVPEAFF
TRBJ2-1 | NA | NA | TRBV18 | TGTGCCAGCTCACCACCGAGTCAGGGGAGGGATGAGCAGTTCTTC | CASSPPSQGRDEQFF
TRBJ2-7 | NA | TRBD2 | TRBV14 | TGTGCCAGCAGCCCCCCGGGGCGGGGGGGCTTCGGCGAGCAGTACTTC | CASSPPGRGGFGEQYF
TRBJ2-1 | NA | TRBD1 | TRBV6-4 | TGTGCCAGCAGCGCTCGGGACAGGGACAATGAGCAGTTCTTC | CASSARDRDNEQFF
TRBJ2-3 | NA | TRBD1 | TRBV28 | TGTGCCAGCAGTTTATCAGGGGGCAGAACAGATACGCAGTATTTT | CASSLSGGRTDTQYF
TRBJ1-1 | NA | NA | TRBV5-4 | TGTGCCAGCAGCCCGGGTTCCCAGGGGAACACTGAAGCTTTCTTT | CASSPGSQGNTEAFF
TRBJ1-1 | NA | NA | TRBV5-1 | TGCGCCAGCAGAGATAGGGAAATGAACACTGAAGCTTTCTTT | CASRDREMNTEAFF
TRBJ1-2 | NA | NA | TRBV15 | TGTGCCGAGAGGGGCAACTATGGCTACACCTTC | CAERGNYGYTF
TRBJ2-1 | NA | TRBD2 | TRBV15 | TGTGCCACCAGCAGAGATACTAGCGGGGCCTACAATGAGCAGTTCTTC | CATSRDTSGAYNEQFF
TRBJ1-1 | NA | NA | TRBV19 | TGTGCCAGTAGTAAGTTTCTGGGACCGAACACTGAAGCTTTCTTT | CASSKFLGPNTEAFF
TRBJ2-1 | NA | NA | TRBV2 | TGTGCCAGCCTCTTAGTCCGGTATCCCTACAATGAGCAGTTCTTC | CASLLVRYPYNEQFF
TRBJ1-2 | once | NA | TRBV5-1 | TGCGCCAGCAGCTTGGAACAGGCTATGGATGGCTACACCTTC | CASSLEQAMDGYTF